This T cell receptor beta chain was profiled in a study of blood T cell repertoires in COVID-19. Authors' analysis steps: Amplification of reference gene primers provided the estimated nucleated cell counts. This table comes from immunoSEQ multiplex PCR, and its TCRdb copy is limited to in-frame clones, with some not included. V and J calls and clone size follow that table, whereas D and trimming were derived from the DNA. Among 200,000 or so clones listed, over 75% were seen once. Germline trimming cut 0 bases from V and 6 bases from J; bases unmatched to any gene: 5. In germline, CDR1 is MNHEY, CDR2 SVGAGI. This CDR3 is built from 15 residues.

Material for sequencing was peripheral blood. The rearrangement joins TRBV6-5 to TRBJ1-5, with 7 positions matching TRBD1. The sequence was collected from a man aged 45-65 years with acute or convalescent COVID-19. The CDR3 reads CASSYSGDRGQPQHF. The CDR3 DNA is TGTGCCAGCAGTTACTCGGGGGACAGAGGTCAGCCCCAGCATTTT.